This T cell receptor (beta chain) was recovered during a study of cytomegalovirus exposure and HLA in healthy donors. Study-wide findings and caveats: Under in vitro conditions, a few CMV-associated chains were confirmed as specific for CMV antigens.

A multiplex PCR was run with 60 Vbeta primers and 13 Jbeta primers. Produced via immunoSEQ multiplex PCR; TCRdb's table is partial and in-frame only. The sample carries 140,000 to 150,000 clones, roughly 78% recorded once. Notes on this clone: What it recognizes is unknown.

The germline CDR1 and CDR2 sequences are LNHDA and SQIVND (reference sequence). The length of the CDR3 is 12 residues. V gave up 6 bases and J gave up 15 bases, with 18 bases separating them. The TCR originated in a female donor in good health and CMV-seronegative. What was sequenced was PBMCs. The chain links TRBV19 to TRBJ2-1; TRBD2 is a possible D gene (6 bases). The CDR3 sequence: CASRGPGVRAFF. In DNA form, the CDR3 reads TGTGCCAGTAGGGGCCCGGGAGTTCGGGCGTTCTTC.